This TCR beta chain was captured by sequencing in a study of long-term antiretroviral therapy in people with HIV. Findings and limits, study-wide: Specimens of blood were obtained during about 2004 to 2017, possibly under older ART regimens. The range of CDR3 lengths in HIV repertoires proved narrower than that found in controls.

They ran version v3.0 of the immunoSEQ assay at survey level. Each sample aimed for about 35,000-50,000 sequenced T-cell genomes. The method was immunoSEQ multiplex PCR; TCRdb's version includes in-frame clones alone and lacks a portion of them. The sample lists 40,000 to 50,000 clones; less than 95% were seen once. As to this clone: The antigen is undetermined.

The V gene's germline CDR1 is SEHNR and CDR2 FQNEAQ (reference sequence). The CDR3 length is 14 residues. Trimming removed 3 bases from V and 0 bases from J, with 5 bases in between. The input for sequencing was unsorted PBMCs, taken 9.2 years after starting antiretroviral therapy. This rearrangement joins TRBV7-9 to TRBJ1-4; no reliable D call. This TCR came from a man aged 30 to 39 with HIV. The CDR3 is CASSFGATNEKLFF. The DNA of the CDR3 is TGTGCCAGCAGCTTCGGAGCAACTAATGAAAAACTGTTTTTT. The whole variable domain, filled in from reference TRBV7-9 and TRBJ1-4, reads DTGVSQNPRHKITKRGQNVTFRCDPISEHNRLYWYRQTLGQGPEFLTYFQNEAQLEKSRLLSDRFSAERPKGSFSTLEIQRTEQGDSAMYLCASSFGATNEKLFFGSGTQLSVL.